The 20 T cell receptor beta chains below come from one sample, sequenced in a study of beta chain features in type 1 diabetes. Reverse transcribing all isolated RNA meant expressed TCRB transcripts were sequenced. Some clones are missing from TCRdb's copy, which holds only in-frame ones; the method was immunoSEQ multiplex PCR. Of around 500,000 clones in the sample, 9.5% to 12% were seen once. Sequenced sample: naive CD4+ T cells from blood. The receptor source for this set is a woman younger than 30 in good health.

The chain uses TRBV14 and TRBJ2-6; D uncertain. Between the trimmed V and J ends, which lost 1 base and 1 base, there was a span of 5 bases. The CDR3 spans 15 residues. CDR1 and CDR2 (germline): SGHDN, FVKESK. CDR3 sequence (DNA): TGTGCCAGCAGCCAAGGAGAGTCTGGGGCCAACGTCCTGACTTTC. As protein: CASSQGESGANVLTF.

This clone was found a few times. This chain joins TRBV7-6 and TRBJ2-5, with TRBD1 matching over 8 bases. CDR3 length: 16 amino acids. The ends lost 1 base at V and 4 bases at J; junction bases unmatched: 8. The germline V gene encodes CDR1 SGHVS and CDR2 FNYEAQ. CDR3 loop: CASSLGAGGNTETQYF. The CDR3 DNA reads TGTGCCAGCAGCTTAGGGGCAGGGGGCAATACAGAGACCCAGTACTTC.

V and J are TRBV7-2 and TRBJ2-7; possibly TRBD1 for D (5 bases). This CDR3 spans 16 amino acids. The germline V gene has CDR1 SGHTA and CDR2 FQGNSA. V lost 2 bases and J lost 3, with 17 bases in between. CDR3 loop: CASSLRTPRSHYEQYF. CDR3 in DNA: TGTGCCAGCAGCTTACGGACACCGAGAAGCCACTACGAGCAGTACTTC.

The chain combines TRBV2 with TRBJ2-7; unclear D gene. Trimming took 2 bases from V and 7 from J, leaving 6 bases between them. The length of the CDR3 is 11 residues. Germline CDR1 is SNHLY and CDR2 is FYNNEI. The chain's CDR3 is CASSERWEQYF. The CDR3 region has the DNA TGTGCCAGCAGTGAACGCTGGGAGCAGTACTTC. Using reference TRBV2 and TRBJ2-7 for the parts outside the CDR3, the full variable domain is EPEVTQTPSHQVTQMGQEVILRCVPISNHLYFYWYRQILGQKVEFLVSFYNNEISEKSEIFDDQFSVERPDGSNFTLKIRSTKLEDSAMYFCASSERWEQYFGPGTRLTVT.

V and J are TRBV4-3 and TRBJ2-7; 7 positions match TRBD1. This CDR3 has 11 amino acids. Germline lookup yields CDR1 LGHNA and CDR2 YSLEER. Trimming at V came to 2 bases and at J to 12 bases, leaving 4 bases not matched to a gene. The CDR3 DNA sequence: TGCGCCAGCAGCCAATGGGGACAGATGTACGTC. It encodes CASSQWGQMYV.

The chain combines TRBV23-1 with TRBJ2-5; 8 bases are shared with TRBD1. TRBV23-1 is placed among ORFs of uncertain function. The CDR3 consists of 14 residues. With 3 bases clipped from V and 5 bases from J, the junction kept 5 bases outside the gene matches. The CDR3 bases are TGCGCCAGCAGTCAGGACAGGGAGAGGGAGACCCAGTACTTC. Its translation is CASSQDRERETQYF.

This clone turned up a few times. The chain employs TRBV9 and TRBJ1-5; no reliable D call. Germline CDR1 SGDLS, CDR2 YYNGEE. The CDR3 length is 13 residues. The ends were cut back, 4 bases at V and 6 bases at J, with 11 bases in the middle. The CDR3: CASSTEPSQPQHF. CDR3 DNA sequence: TGTGCCAGCAGCACAGAGCCTTCTCAGCCCCAGCATTTT. The variable domain in full, with the rest retrieved from reference TRBV9 and TRBJ1-5, is DSGVTQTPKHLITATGQRVTLRCSPRSGDLSVYWYQQSLDQGLQFLIQYYNGEERAKGNILERFSAQQFPDLHSELNLSSLELGDSALYFCASSTEPSQPQHFGDGTRLSIL.

The table lists this clone with a few counts. The V call is TRBV4-2, the J call TRBJ2-2, with D unresolved. Trimming cost V 5 bases and J 2 bases, with 12 bases left between them. The CDR3 sequence is 15 residues long. CDR1 is LGHNA, CDR2 YNFKEQ, per germline. Here the CDR3 DNA reads TGTGCCAGCAGCGGCCTGATAGAAAACACCGGGGAGCTGTTTTTT. This translates into CASSGLIENTGELFF.

The chain links TRBV5-1 to TRBJ1-6, with TRBD1 identical over 8 bases. The junction had 3 bases not matched to a gene; V was cut back by 0 bases and J by 7 bases. There are 15 residues in the CDR3. Germline loops: CDR1 SGHRS, CDR2 YFSETQ. The chain's CDR3 is CASSLGTGKNSPLHF. The CDR3 nucleotides are TGCGCCAGCAGCTTGGGGACAGGGAAGAATTCACCCCTCCACTTT.

Of note for this clone: Other DNA sequences of this sample code for an identical CDR3. This chain uses TRBV14 with TRBJ2-7; no firm D call. From germline, CDR1 is SGHDN and CDR2 FVKESK. V dropped 1 base and J dropped 6 bases, with 4 bases sitting between them. The CDR3 spans 11 residues. Written as DNA, the CDR3 is TGTGCCAGCAGCCAAGTTGGCGAGCAGTACTTC. Protein product: CASSQVGEQYF. Full variable domain (missing parts from reference TRBV14 and TRBJ2-7): EAGVTQFPSHSVIEKGQTVTLRCDPISGHDNLYWYRRVMGKEIKFLLHFVKESKQDESGMPNNRFLAERTGGTYSTLKVQPAELEDSGVYFCASSQVGEQYFGPGTRLTVT.

This clone was detected only a few times. This rearrangement joins TRBV7-8 to TRBJ2-3, with D possibly being TRBD2 (5 bases). There are 14 residues in the CDR3. Per the germline V gene, CDR1 is SGHVS and CDR2 is FQNEAQ. Trimming took 5 bases from V and 8 from J, leaving 17 bases between them. The CDR3 nucleotides read TGTGCCAGCAGCCTTCCGGACTCACAACGTACGCAGTATTTT. Translated, it gives CASSLPDSQRTQYF.

The V call is TRBV7-6, the J call TRBJ2-7; no clear D gene. The CDR3 spans 14 residues. With 5 bases removed from V and 2 bases from J, the gap between germline ends came to 13 bases. Germline values: CDR1 SGHVS, CDR2 FNYEAQ. DNA for the CDR3: TGTGCCAGCAGCCCCGGTGTCGGTCCCTACGAGCAGTACGTC. Translated: CASSPGVGPYEQYV.

Only a few counts were recorded for this clone. The chain combines TRBV7-8 with TRBJ2-3; the match to TRBD2 covers 8 bases. This CDR3 region has 15 residues. V shed 2 bases and J 8 bases; nucleotides not matched to a gene: 9. In germline, CDR1 is SGHVS, CDR2 FQNEAQ. CDR3 sequence (DNA): TGTGCCAGCAGCTTACAAAGCGGGAGCCCGTCTACGCAGTATTTT. This translates into CASSLQSGSPSTQYF.

There are a few counts of this clone. The V gene is TRBV7-8, the J gene TRBJ2-7; D might be TRBD1 (5 bases). The CDR3 length is 12 residues. Trimming stripped 0 bases from V and 9 bases from J, with 9 bases between. Germline values: CDR1 SGHVS, CDR2 FQNEAQ. The CDR3 coding sequence is TGTGCCAGCAGCTTAGCAGGGGTCGTGCAGTACGTC. This encodes CASSLAGVVQYV.

This clone was seen a few times. V and J are TRBV29-1 and TRBJ1-4; the D is unclear. Germline CDR1 SQVTM, CDR2 ANQGSEA. The CDR3 has 15 residues. Trimming pared 7 bases from V and 0 bases from J, leaving 15 bases between. In DNA form, the CDR3 reads TGCAGCGCCCGGACGGGTATCGCAACTAATGAAAAACTGTTTTTT. It yields the protein CSARTGIATNEKLFF.

This clone was seen a handful of times. The V gene is TRBV9, the J gene TRBJ2-1, with a possible D match to TRBD1 (6 bases). Germline assignment: CDR1 SGDLS and CDR2 YYNGEE. CDR3 length: 14 residues. V lost 3 bases, J lost 9 bases, and 16 bases lay in between. The CDR3 sequence: CASSAQGPLSEQFF. The CDR3, as DNA: TGTGCCAGCAGCGCTCAGGGGCCGCTTAGTGAGCAGTTCTTC. The variable domain in full, with the rest retrieved from reference TRBV9 and TRBJ2-1, is DSGVTQTPKHLITATGQRVTLRCSPRSGDLSVYWYQQSLDQGLQFLIQYYNGEERAKGNILERFSAQQFPDLHSELNLSSLELGDSALYFCASSAQGPLSEQFFGPGTRLTVL.

The rearrangement links TRBV28 to TRBJ2-1; no clear D gene. Germline V gene lookup returns CDR1 MDHEN and CDR2 SYDVKM. The CDR3 is 11 residues long. Trimming pared 2 bases from V and 9 bases from J, leaving 5 bases between. CDR3 loop: CASSLGIEQFF. In DNA, the CDR3 is TGTGCCAGCAGTTTAGGGATTGAGCAGTTCTTC.

The rearrangement joins TRBV5-6 to TRBJ1-2; D is perhaps TRBD1 (5 bases). Germline CDR1 is SGHDT and CDR2 is YYEEEE. Trimming removed 6 bases at V and 4 bases at J, with 19 bases between. CDR3 size: 15 residues. The CDR3 is CASILGYPGGYGYTF. CDR3 nucleotides: TGTGCCAGCATCCTAGGGTACCCCGGGGGCTATGGCTACACCTTC.

This clone was counted a few times. This chain links TRBV10-3 with TRBJ2-7; perhaps TRBD1 as D (5 bases). Trimming removed 10 bases at V and 5 bases at J, with 15 bases between. This CDR3 spans 12 amino acids. Germline assignment: CDR1 ENHRY and CDR2 SYGVKD. The CDR3 region has the DNA TGTGCCACAGGGCCCGAACAGGACGAGCAGTACTTC. The encoded protein is CATGPEQDEQYF.

The chain employs TRBV2 and TRBJ2-3; D gene ambiguous. The germline V gene has CDR1 SNHLY and CDR2 FYNNEI. Trimming pared 8 bases from V and 1 base from J, leaving 10 bases between. The CDR3 contains 13 residues. The DNA of the CDR3 is TGTGCCAGCGTTAGGGAACGCACAGATACGCAGTATTTT. The encoded protein is CASVRERTDTQYF.